Shown below are 18 T cell receptor beta chains from a single sample sequenced in a study of monozygotic twins with inflammatory bowel disease. With the 5' RACE reads reprocessed, TCRdb shows one record per CDR3 protein and no DNA. This repertoire includes more than 95,000 distinct CDR3 sequences. Source material: blood. All receptors derive from a human donor with ulcerative colitis or Crohn's disease, or a healthy co-twin of an affected twin (not recorded which).

This chain links TRBV12-3 or TRBV12-4 with TRBJ2-7; lacking DNA, the TRBD1 call made by TCRdb goes unchecked. The CDR3 is made up of 16 amino acids. CDR3 residues: CASTTAWGTGTYEQYF.

The chain is built from TRBV7-9 and TRBJ1-5. Germline loops: CDR1 SEHNR, CDR2 FQNEAQ (reference sequence). This CDR3 spans 13 amino acids. CDR3 in amino acids: CASSLEVNQPQHF.

This chain links TRBV11-2 with TRBJ2-4; TCRdb's D gene call, TRBD1, goes unchecked for lack of DNA. From germline, CDR1 is SGHAT and CDR2 FQNNGV. The length of the CDR3 is 13 residues. CDR3 loop: CASSLSGDNIQYF.

This chain connects TRBV19 to TRBJ2-1; without DNA, the TCRdb call of TRBD2 cannot be checked. CDR1 is LNHDA, CDR2 SQIVND, per germline (reference sequence). This CDR3 has 14 residues. CDR3: CATTTSASYNEQFF.

The rearrangement uses TRBV29-1 and TRBJ2-5; the TCRdb call, TRBD2, lacks DNA for checking. Germline values: CDR1 SQVTM, CDR2 ANQGSEA. The CDR3 extends over 13 amino acids. The CDR3 protein is CSAGSGSGETQYF.

This sequence joins TRBV2 and TRBJ2-5; lacking DNA, the TRBD1 call made by TCRdb goes unchecked. The CDR3 length is 15 residues. Germline loops: CDR1 SNHLY, CDR2 FYNNEI. The CDR3 spells CASSEDRGQSETQYF.

The chain links TRBV6-2 or TRBV6-3 to TRBJ2-3; as DNA is missing, the TRBD1 call by TCRdb cannot be tested. Germline V CDR1 and CDR2: MNHEY, SVGEGT. The CDR3 loop spans 13 amino acids. The CDR3 region is CASSWTEPDTQYF.

The CDR3 region is CASSQVDSSGANVLTF. This chain uses TRBV4-2 with TRBJ2-6. This CDR3 is built from 16 residues. The germline V gene encodes CDR1 LGHNA and CDR2 YNFKEQ.

V gene TRBV7-6 combines with J gene TRBJ2-5. The CDR3 consists of 13 residues. Germline V gene lookup returns CDR1 SGHVS and CDR2 FNYEAQ. Here the CDR3 reads CASSLASFETQYF.

The chain has TRBV7-3 and TRBJ2-7; absent DNA, TCRdb's TRBD2 call cannot be checked. This CDR3 is built from 14 residues. CDR1 is SGHTA, CDR2 FQGTGA, per germline. CDR3: CASSNSGHGSEQYF.

The chain employs TRBV7-2 and TRBJ1-5; TCRdb's D gene call, TRBD1, goes unchecked for lack of DNA. The CDR3 sequence is 17 residues long. The germline V gene has CDR1 SGHTA and CDR2 FQGNSA. CDR3 in amino acids: CASSLGDLAGASQPQHF. Based on the CDR3 plus reference TRBV7-2 and TRBJ1-5, the full variable domain is GAGVSQSPSNKVTEKGKDVELRCDPISGHTALYWYRQSLGQGLEFLIYFQGNSAPDKSGLPSDRFSAERTGGSVSTLTIQRTQQEDSAVYLCASSLGDLAGASQPQHFGDGTRLSIL.

V usage is TRBV12-3 or TRBV12-4 and J usage is TRBJ2-3; there is no DNA to check the TCRdb D call of TRBD1. The CDR3 contains 16 residues. Here the CDR3 reads CASSTADRGFTDTQYF.

The chain joins TRBV28 to TRBJ2-3; TCRdb indicates TRBD1, and absent DNA this call remains unverified. The germline gives CDR1 MDHEN, CDR2 SYDVKM. The CDR3 is 15 amino acids. The CDR3 protein is CASSLSGGSTDTQYF.

The chain has TRBV5-4 and TRBJ2-1; TCRdb gives TRBD2 as the D gene, but with no DNA this cannot be confirmed. The CDR3 sequence is 16 residues long. Germline CDR1 and CDR2: SGHNT and YYREEE (reference sequence). The CDR3 loop is CASSPSLGGTYNEQFF.

The V gene is TRBV20-1, the J gene TRBJ2-1; absent DNA, TCRdb's TRBD1 call cannot be checked. The germline V gene encodes CDR1 DFQATT and CDR2 SNEGSKA (reference sequence). The CDR3 is made up of 15 amino acids. The chain's CDR3 is CSARDLGRNYNEQFF.

V usage is TRBV7-2 and J usage is TRBJ2-7. CDR3 length equals 15 residues. The germline V gene has CDR1 SGHTA and CDR2 FQGNSA. CDR3 residues: CASSLASVRDYEQYF.

The chain carries TRBV28 and TRBJ2-3; absent DNA, TCRdb's TRBD1 call cannot be checked. This CDR3 has 17 amino acids. CDR1 MDHEN and CDR2 SYDVKM come from the germline V gene. The CDR3 protein is CASSPQGTGHLTDTQYF. The variable domain in full, completed from reference TRBV28 and TRBJ2-3, reads DVKVTQSSRYLVKRTGEKVFLECVQDMDHENMFWYRQDPGLGLRLIYFSYDVKMKEKGDIPEGYSVSREKKERFSLILESASTNQTSMYLCASSPQGTGHLTDTQYFGPGTRLTVL.

This sequence joins TRBV3-1 and TRBJ1-2; there is no DNA to check the TCRdb D call of TRBD1. Germline values: CDR1 LGHDT, CDR2 YNNKEL (reference sequence). CDR3 length equals 14 residues. The chain's CDR3 is CASSQPGTAPGYTF.